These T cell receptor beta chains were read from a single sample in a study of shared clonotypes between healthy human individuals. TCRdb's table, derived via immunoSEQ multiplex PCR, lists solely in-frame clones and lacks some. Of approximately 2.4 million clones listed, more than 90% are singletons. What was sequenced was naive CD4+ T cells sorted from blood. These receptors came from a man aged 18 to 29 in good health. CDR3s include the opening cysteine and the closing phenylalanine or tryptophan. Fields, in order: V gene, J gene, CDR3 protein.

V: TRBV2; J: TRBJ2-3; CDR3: CASSEPWGFVTDTQYF
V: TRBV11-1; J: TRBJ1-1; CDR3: CASSVKSSTEAFF
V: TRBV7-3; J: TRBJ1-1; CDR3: CASSLPGQGEVEDTEAFF
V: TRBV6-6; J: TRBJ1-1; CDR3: CASSLTMTGNTEAFF
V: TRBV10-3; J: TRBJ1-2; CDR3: CAITSEGYGYTF
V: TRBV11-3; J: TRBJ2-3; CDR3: CASSRGGGATDTQYF
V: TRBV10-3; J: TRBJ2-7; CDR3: CAIQTNSYEQYF
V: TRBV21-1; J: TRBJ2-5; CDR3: CASSFRTSGGARQETQYF
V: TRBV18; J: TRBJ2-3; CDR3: CASSTGTDADTQYF
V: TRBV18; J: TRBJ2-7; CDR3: CASSPRDSYEQYF
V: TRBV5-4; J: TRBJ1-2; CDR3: CASFQSGAQGYTF
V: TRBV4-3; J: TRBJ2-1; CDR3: CASSRGLGGYEQFF
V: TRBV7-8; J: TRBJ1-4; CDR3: CASSLAEAGTNEKLFF
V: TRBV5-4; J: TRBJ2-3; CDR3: CASSPLGTSGRSAQYF
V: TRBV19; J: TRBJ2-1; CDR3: CASSMSYNEQFF
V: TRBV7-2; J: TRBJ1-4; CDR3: CASSLGGTNEKLFF
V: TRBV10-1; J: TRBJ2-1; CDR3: CASRQQTGVESYNEQFF
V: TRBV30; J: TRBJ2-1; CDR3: CASSAGSYNEQFF
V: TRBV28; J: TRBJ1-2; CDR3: CASSLVAVPYGYTF
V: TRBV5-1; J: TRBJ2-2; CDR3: CASSFRTQNTGELFF
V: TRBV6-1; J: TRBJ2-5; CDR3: CASSELPYQETQYF
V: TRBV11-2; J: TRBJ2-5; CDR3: CASSLVASGPPGVQYF
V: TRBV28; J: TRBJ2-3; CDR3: CASRGLTWDTQYF
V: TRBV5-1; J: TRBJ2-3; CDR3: CASSSGLARFDTQYF
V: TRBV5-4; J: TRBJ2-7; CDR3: CASSSRTGGLDEQYF
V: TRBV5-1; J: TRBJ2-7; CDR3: CASKKDNLGEQYF
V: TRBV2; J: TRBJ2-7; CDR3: CASELAGGTYEQYF
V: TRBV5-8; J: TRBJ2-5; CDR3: CASSYDSRGGQTQYF
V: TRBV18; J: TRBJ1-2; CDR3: CASSNRDRDNYGYTF
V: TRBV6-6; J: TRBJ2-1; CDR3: CASKTGTGGRYNEQFF
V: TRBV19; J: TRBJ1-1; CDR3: CASSTQQGITEAFF
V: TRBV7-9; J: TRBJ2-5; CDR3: CASSLESGRGQETQYF
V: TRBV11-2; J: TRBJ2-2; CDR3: CASSLDLYRGPKNTGELFF
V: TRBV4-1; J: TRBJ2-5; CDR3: CASSQLTQGRETQYF
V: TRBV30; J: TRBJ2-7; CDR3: CAWGTSGNEQYF
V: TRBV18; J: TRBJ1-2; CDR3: CASSLLGQTDYGYTF
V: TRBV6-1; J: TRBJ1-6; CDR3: CASSERGGFYNSPLHF
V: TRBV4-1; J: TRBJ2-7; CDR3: CASSQELAAVYEQYF
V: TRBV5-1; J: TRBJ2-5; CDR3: CASSLTSGTGQETQYF
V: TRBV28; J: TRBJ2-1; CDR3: CATLEGRHSPYNEQFF
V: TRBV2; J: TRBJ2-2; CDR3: CASSGSRVVTGELFF
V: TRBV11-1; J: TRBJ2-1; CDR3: CASSSQDRGRNEQFF
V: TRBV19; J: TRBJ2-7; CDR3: CASSISSMTASYEQYF
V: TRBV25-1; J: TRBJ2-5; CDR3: CASRPGQNPGTQYF
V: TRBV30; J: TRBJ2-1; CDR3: CAILAGGLVNEQFF
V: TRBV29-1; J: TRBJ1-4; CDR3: CSGIRQGSEKLFF
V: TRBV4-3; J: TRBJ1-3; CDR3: CASSQDLEGAGNTIYF
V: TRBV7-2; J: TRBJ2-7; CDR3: CASSLMGQEQYF
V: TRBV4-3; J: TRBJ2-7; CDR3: CASSQSSGQTFYEQYF
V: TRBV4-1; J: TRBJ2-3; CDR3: CASSQGGTGKTDTQYF
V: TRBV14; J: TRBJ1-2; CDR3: CASSPEGYGYTF